A single sample is the source of the 21 T cell receptor beta chains below, sequenced in a study of identical twins. TCRdb called the 5' RACE reads again in MiXCR, with one record for every CDR3 protein. The sample includes hundreds of thousands of distinct CDR3 sequences, around 9.6% of them seen just once. The sequencing input was memory (CD45RO+) T cells sorted from blood. Receptor source: a woman between 18 and 29 years old in good health.

This clonotype turned up a few times. The V gene is TRBV11-2, the J gene TRBJ2-5; the match to TRBD1 covers 7 bases. The CDR3 covers 16 residues. The V segment lost 4 bases and the J segment 2 bases; nucleotides outside the gene matches: 10. Germline V gives CDR1 SGHAT, CDR2 FQNNGV. CDR3 residues: CASSSPVGQFQETQYF. The CDR3 bases are TGTGCCAGCAGCTCCCCCGTGGGACAGTTTCAAGAGACCCAGTACTTC. The whole variable domain, remainder taken from reference TRBV11-2 and TRBJ2-5, is EAGVAQSPRYKIIEKRQSVAFWCNPISGHATLYWYQQILGQGPKLLIQFQNNGVVDDSQLPKDRFSAERLKGVDSTLKIQPAKLEDSAVYLCASSSPVGQFQETQYFGPGTRLLVL.

A few counts support this clonotype. The V call is TRBV5-1, the J call TRBJ2-3; TRBD2 aligns across 7 bases. The length of the CDR3 is 16 residues. The V and J ends lost 4 bases and 6 bases, in that order; junction bases with no gene match: 14. Germline V gives CDR1 SGHRS, CDR2 YFSETQ. CDR3 residues: CASSEPWQRGIDTQYF. The CDR3 nucleotides read TGCGCCAGCAGCGAGCCTTGGCAGCGGGGAATTGATACGCAGTATTTT.

In its sample, this clonotype was seen a few times. The gene calls are TRBV5-1 and TRBJ2-7; tentatively, D is TRBD1 (5 bases). V was clipped by 0 bases and J by 6 bases, with 19 bases between them. Germline values: CDR1 SGHRS, CDR2 YFSETQ. This CDR3 has 16 amino acids. CDR3 nucleotide sequence: TGCGCCAGCAGCTTGGAGGGCCAGGGTTGGCGGTCCGAGCAGTACTTC. The encoded protein is CASSLEGQGWRSEQYF.

The sample holds many counts of this clonotype. This chain connects TRBV20-1 to TRBJ2-1; maybe TRBD2 (7 bases). This CDR3 region has 13 residues. V dropped 5 bases and J dropped 7 bases, with 15 bases sitting between them. Germline CDR1 reads DFQATT; CDR2 reads SNEGSKA (reference sequence). The CDR3 here is CSAFREGGNEQFF. CDR3 bases: TGCAGTGCTTTCAGGGAGGGGGGAAATGAGCAGTTCTTC.

This clonotype was recorded a few times. The J gene is TRBJ2-3, the V gene TRBV3-1; TRBD2 agrees at 9 bases. Trimming at V came to 7 bases and at J to 1 base, leaving 3 bases not matched to a gene. The germline V gene has CDR1 LGHDT and CDR2 YNNKEL (reference sequence). The CDR3 is made up of 14 amino acids. The DNA of the CDR3 is TGTGCCAGCAACATAGCGGGGGGCACAGATACGCAGTATTTT. Translating gives CASNIAGGTDTQYF.

The rearrangement links TRBV6-1 to TRBJ2-7; 12 bases line up with TRBD1. The germline V gene has CDR1 MNHNS and CDR2 SASEGT. Unmatched junction bases numbered 9, after V lost 6 bases and J lost 9 bases. This CDR3 has 14 residues. The chain's CDR3 is CASRPGQGALGQYF. The CDR3 DNA reads TGTGCCAGCAGGCCGGGACAGGGGGCGCTGGGGCAGTACTTC.

This clonotype has a count of ten or more. The chain couples TRBV5-1 to TRBJ2-3; 11 nucleotides align to TRBD2. The CDR3 consists of 17 residues. Trimming cost V 1 base and J 0 bases; bases outside gene matches: 4. Germline CDR1 reads SGHRS; CDR2 reads YFSETQ. The CDR3, as DNA: TGCGCCAGCAGCTTGACTAGCGGGAGTGGAAGCACAGATACGCAGTATTTT. Its protein product is CASSLTSGSGSTDTQYF.

The V gene is TRBV7-2, the J gene TRBJ2-4; the D is unclear. V was shortened by 1 base and J by 11 bases, with 12 bases between the two germline ends. CDR1 is SGHTA and CDR2 is FQGNSA in the germline V gene. This CDR3 has 13 amino acids. The DNA for the CDR3 is TGTGCCAGCAGCTTAGGAATAGGCATTGTTCAGTACTTC. It yields the protein CASSLGIGIVQYF. The complete variable domain, with remaining parts taken from reference TRBV7-2 and TRBJ2-4, reads GAGVSQSPSNKVTEKGKDVELRCDPISGHTALYWYRQSLGQGLEFLIYFQGNSAPDKSGLPSDRFSAERTGGSVSTLTIQRTQQEDSAVYLCASSLGIGIVQYFGAGTRLSVL.

At least ten counts were recorded for this clonotype. This chain uses TRBV7-2 with TRBJ2-2; D gene ambiguous. Germline V gene lookup returns CDR1 SGHTA and CDR2 FQGNSA. The germline V and J ends were trimmed by 2 bases and 6 bases, with 7 bases remaining between them. CDR3 length: 13 amino acids. CDR3: CASSLKFPGELFF. In DNA, the CDR3 is TGTGCCAGCAGCTTAAAGTTCCCCGGGGAGCTGTTTTTT.

This clonotype was picked up many times. This chain joins TRBV12-3 or TRBV12-4 and TRBJ2-3; 7 positions agree with TRBD1. The CDR3 loop spans 14 amino acids. The V and J ends lost 4 bases and 1 base, in that order; junction bases with no gene match: 2. CDR3 nucleotides: TGTGCCAGCAGTTCGACAGGGCGCACAGATACGCAGTATTTT. Its protein is CASSSTGRTDTQYF.

The chain couples TRBV21-1 to TRBJ2-4; whether TRBD2, the table's D call, matches the DNA was not checked. TRBV21-1 is tagged as a pseudogene. This CDR3 contains 17 residues. CDR3 DNA: TGTGCCAGCAGCAAAAGTCCAGCAGGATCTGACAAAAACATTCAGTACTTC. Protein sequence: CASSKSPAGSDKNIQYF.

This clonotype occurred many times. This chain joins TRBV7-9 and TRBJ2-1, with no clear D. CDR1 and CDR2 (germline): SEHNR, FQNEAQ (reference sequence). Trimming stripped 3 bases from V and 7 bases from J, with 4 bases between. CDR3 size: 11 residues. Here the CDR3 reads CASSLRNEQFF. The CDR3, as DNA: TGTGCCAGCAGCTTGCGAAATGAGCAGTTCTTC.

In its sample, this clonotype was seen a few times. V usage is TRBV7-2 and J usage is TRBJ1-3; D is unresolved. The germline gives CDR1 SGHTA, CDR2 FQGNSA. This CDR3 is built from 16 residues. V was pared by 5 bases and J by 0 bases, with 14 bases between. Here the CDR3 reads CASSPRVTSSGNTIYF. The CDR3 bases are TGTGCCAGCAGCCCGAGGGTCACGAGCTCTGGAAACACCATATATTTT.

The table lists this clonotype with many counts. The chain has TRBV10-3 and TRBJ1-1; 11 bases fit TRBD1. This CDR3 spans 14 amino acids. Germline V gene lookup returns CDR1 ENHRY and CDR2 SYGVKD. After removal of 10 bases from V and 5 bases from J, the junction contained 9 bases not matched to a gene. The CDR3 spells CATLYGTGGTEAFF. CDR3 nucleotides: TGTGCCACCCTATACGGGACAGGGGGTACTGAAGCTTTCTTT.

This clonotype appeared a single time. This chain links TRBV15 with TRBJ2-5; 12 bases match TRBD2. The CDR3 contains 17 residues. Losses at the gene ends were 3 bases for V and 4 bases for J; bases not matched to a gene: 9. Per the germline V gene, CDR1 is LNHNV and CDR2 is YYDKDF (reference sequence). In DNA form, the CDR3 reads TGTGCCACCAGCAGGGGTGGGCTAGCGGGAGGGCGAGAGACCCAGTACTTC. Amino acid sequence: CATSRGGLAGGRETQYF.

In its sample, this clonotype was seen a few times. The chain employs TRBV5-1 and TRBJ2-3, with 7 bases that match TRBD2. Germline CDR1 reads SGHRS; CDR2 reads YFSETQ. CDR3 size: 15 residues. The V segment lost 0 bases and the J segment 1 base; nucleotides outside the gene matches: 2. The CDR3 DNA follows: TGCGCCAGCAGCTTGGTCGCGGGGGGCACAGATACGCAGTATTTT. Protein product: CASSLVAGGTDTQYF.

Notes on this clonotype: Its ends do not fully match the called genes, so a read error is possible. The chain has TRBV18 and TRBJ1-2, with 7 bases that match TRBD1. This CDR3 region has 14 residues. Germline CDR1 is KGHSH and CDR2 is LQKENI. CDR3 region: CASSPPTGTASYTF. CDR3 nucleotide sequence: TGTGCCAGCTCCCCACCGACGGGGACAGCGTCCTACACCTTC.

This clonotype occurred many times. The chain recombines TRBV5-1 with TRBJ1-2, with 7 bases fitting TRBD1. Germline V gives CDR1 SGHRS, CDR2 YFSETQ. Trimming at V came to 0 bases and at J to 3 bases, leaving 2 bases not matched to a gene. The CDR3 contains 14 residues. The CDR3 loop is CASSLGQGDYGYTF. In nucleotides, the CDR3 is TGCGCCAGCAGCTTGGGACAGGGCGACTATGGCTACACCTTC. Combining the CDR3 with reference TRBV5-1 and TRBJ1-2 gives the whole variable domain KAGVTQTPRYLIKTRGQQVTLSCSPISGHRSVSWYQQTPGQGLQFLFEYFSETQRNKGNFPGRFSGRQFSNSRSEMNVSTLELGDSALYLCASSLGQGDYGYTFGSGTRLTVV.

There are a few counts of this clonotype. The rearrangement joins TRBV7-2 to TRBJ2-1, with TRBD2 matching over 10 bases. The J segment lost 7 bases and the V segment lost 2 bases, leaving 5 bases of the junction unmatched. CDR1 is SGHTA and CDR2 is FQGNSA in the germline V gene. The CDR3 has 15 residues. The CDR3 sequence: CASSLWSGRGNEQFF. DNA for the CDR3: TGTGCCAGCAGCTTATGGAGCGGGAGGGGTAATGAGCAGTTCTTC. The full variable domain, rest sourced from reference TRBV7-2 and TRBJ2-1, is GAGVSQSPSNKVTEKGKDVELRCDPISGHTALYWYRQSLGQGLEFLIYFQGNSAPDKSGLPSDRFSAERTGGSVSTLTIQRTQQEDSAVYLCASSLWSGRGNEQFFGPGTRLTVL.

The chain is built from TRBV5-5 and TRBJ2-1; D is uncertain. This CDR3 has 15 amino acids. Germline V CDR1 and CDR2: SGHKS, YYEKEE (reference sequence). Trimming shortened V by 0 bases and J by 5 bases, and 12 bases separated the two germline ends. The CDR3 DNA is TGTGCCAGCAGCTTGGGACCTTTATCCCACAATGAGCAGTTCTTC. It encodes CASSLGPLSHNEQFF.

The V call is TRBV3-1, the J call TRBJ2-1; TRBD2 matches at 12 bases. The germline V gene encodes CDR1 LGHDT and CDR2 YNNKEL (reference sequence). The trim removed 5 bases at V and 3 bases at J, leaving 5 bases unmatched. The CDR3 extends over 16 amino acids. The CDR3 nucleotides read TGTGCCAGCAGCAATCTAGCGGGGGGGCGCTACAATGAGCAGTTCTTC. It specifies CASSNLAGGRYNEQFF.